The rows below give T cell receptor beta chains drawn from one sample of a study of CD8+ T cells in alopecia areata. TCRdb's table, derived via immunoSEQ multiplex PCR, lists solely in-frame clones and lacks some. The profile covers about 76,000 clones, with around 60% appearing a single time and 23% taken by the ten largest. This sample comprised CD8+ T cells sorted from blood, obtained at week 24, from a patient treated with tofacitinib. The source is a human donor with alopecia areata. Both conserved end residues are part of each CDR3. A D gene is named only where the DNA matches it firmly. A row's size may be missing; if present it is once, few, many or a size class.

d_gene	j_gene	abundance	v_gene	CDR3nt	CDR3aa
-	TRBJ2-5	few	TRBV4-3	TGCGCCAGCAGCCAATGGATGGACACCCAAGAGACCCAGTACTTC	CASSQWMDTQETQYF
TRBD1	TRBJ2-7	-	TRBV5-1	TGCGCCAGCAGCTTAACAACAGGGGGAGGCTACGAGCAGTACTTC	CASSLTTGGGYEQYF
-	TRBJ2-7	medium-sized	TRBV10-3	TGTGCCATCAGTGACCCGTCGACCGGAGACTACGAGCAGTACTTC	CAISDPSTGDYEQYF
TRBD1	TRBJ1-2	-	TRBV6-5	TGTGCCAGCCGGACAGGGGTCGGCTACACCTTC	CASRTGVGYTF
-	TRBJ2-5	many	TRBV6-6	TGTGCCAGCAGTTACCGGGAAGAATGGGAGACCCAGTACTTC	CASSYREEWETQYF
TRBD2	TRBJ2-1	-	TRBV7-6	TGTGCCAGCAGCTTGGTCTGGTCTAGCGGGGGGGATGAGCAGTTCTTC	CASSLVWSSGGDEQFF
-	TRBJ2-1	-	TRBV7-9	TGTGCCAGCAGCTCATTTGTCAGTAGTGGTGAGCAGTTCTTC	CASSSFVSSGEQFF
TRBD2	TRBJ2-7	-	TRBV29-1	TGCAGCGTAAGGGGCTTAGGCTCAGGGGCAACTAGCGGGAGATCGTCGTACTACGAGCAGTACTTC	CSVRGLGSGATSGRSSYYEQYF
TRBD1	TRBJ1-6	few	TRBV25-1	TGTGCCAGCAGTTGGGGGACAGCTACCTCACCCCTCCACTTT	CASSWGTATSPLHF
-	TRBJ2-6	-	TRBV5-6	TGTGCCAGCCTCTCTGGGGCCAACGTCCTGACTTTC	CASLSGANVLTF
TRBD1	TRBJ1-2	-	TRBV7-2	TGTGCCAGCAGCGCGGCCGGGACAGGGGGCGACTATGGCTACACCTTC	CASSAAGTGGDYGYTF
-	TRBJ2-1	-	TRBV6-5	TGTGCCAGCAGTTACGGGCAGCCCTACAATGAGCAGTTCTTC	CASSYGQPYNEQFF
TRBD1	TRBJ2-7	-	TRBV10-3	TGTGCCATCAGAAAAACAGGGGGCAGGGACGAGCAGTACTTC	CAIRKTGGRDEQYF
-	TRBJ1-1	-	TRBV6-5	TGTGCCAGCAGTTACGGGCCGGGCGAAGAAGCTTTCTTT	CASSYGPGEEAFF
TRBD2	TRBJ2-5	-	TRBV28	TGTGCCAGCAGTTTAAGTGGCGGGAGTGATGGAGAGACCCAGTACTTC	CASSLSGGSDGETQYF
-	TRBJ2-5	-	TRBV29-1	TGCAGCGTTGAAGATCTTCCGACAGGCGGGGTTCGGGCCCAGTACTTC	CSVEDLPTGGVRAQYF
TRBD2	TRBJ2-7	once	TRBV7-2	TGTGCCAGCAGCCACCACCGGACTAGCCTACGGGGATCCGAGCAGTACTTC	CASSHHRTSLRGSEQYF
TRBD2	TRBJ2-1	-	TRBV5-1	TGCGCCAGCAGCTTGAGTAGCGGGTTGGTCCATGAGCAGTTCTTC	CASSLSSGLVHEQFF
-	TRBJ2-6	-	TRBV28	TGTGCCAGCAGTTTACCCACCGCAGCCCCTGGGGCCAACGTCCTGACTTTC	CASSLPTAAPGANVLTF
-	TRBJ2-1	few	TRBV5-6	TGTGCCAGCAGCTTCTTAGGCAATGAGCAGTTCTTC	CASSFLGNEQFF
-	TRBJ2-7	few	TRBV4-3	TGCGCCAGCAGCCAAGCACGGGGGACCTACGAGCAGTACTTC	CASSQARGTYEQYF
-	TRBJ1-6	few	TRBV5-1	TGCGCCAGCAGCTTGGGGGGCAGGAGCTCCTATAATTCACCCCTCCACTTT	CASSLGGRSSYNSPLHF
-	TRBJ2-3	-	TRBV7-2	TGTGCCAGCAGCTTAGTTATCGCGGTGCAGACAGATACGCAGTATTTT	CASSLVIAVQTDTQYF
-	TRBJ1-5	few	TRBV27	TGTGCCAGCAGACAGGGTTATAGCAATCAGCCCCAGCATTTT	CASRQGYSNQPQHF
-	TRBJ2-2	few	TRBV29-1	TGCAGCGCTGAGAGGACCGGGACGGTCACCGGGGAGCTGTTTTTT	CSAERTGTVTGELFF
-	TRBJ1-2	-	TRBV4-1	TGCGCCAGCAGCCAAAATCGAGGACTTTACTATGGCTACACCTTC	CASSQNRGLYYGYTF
-	TRBJ2-1	-	TRBV7-8	TGTGCCAGCAGCCCTCCGGGAGTGGGGACACATGGTGAGCAGTTCTTC	CASSPPGVGTHGEQFF
-	TRBJ2-5	-	TRBV6-6	TGTGCCAGCAGCAATGGGGGTGCAGGAGGGGAGACCCAGTACTTC	CASSNGGAGGETQYF
-	TRBJ1-5	-	TRBV4-3	TGCGCCAGCAGCGCTGGGCCGGACAGCAATCAGCCCCAGCATTTT	CASSAGPDSNQPQHF
TRBD2	TRBJ2-3	many	TRBV6-6	TGTGCCAGCAGTAGCGGGAGGGACACAGATACGCAGTATTTT	CASSSGRDTDTQYF
TRBD2	TRBJ2-1	once	TRBV6-4	TGTGCCAGCAGTCCCGGGACTAGCGGGGGCAATGAGCAGTTCTTC	CASSPGTSGGNEQFF
TRBD2	TRBJ2-3	few	TRBV7-9	TGTGCCAGCAGCTCTCCAGGGACTAGCGGCACAGATACGCAGTATTTT	CASSSPGTSGTDTQYF
TRBD2	TRBJ2-3	-	TRBV19	TGTGCCAGTAGTATGACTAGCGGGAGTGGTGATACGCAGTATTTT	CASSMTSGSGDTQYF
-	TRBJ2-7	many	TRBV7-2	TGTGCCAGCAGCTTAGGTGGGGGGCTCTACGAGCAGTACTTC	CASSLGGGLYEQYF
-	TRBJ2-7	few	TRBV30	TGTGCCTGGAGTGTAGACTACGGGGTCCGCGCCTACGAGCAGTACTTC	CAWSVDYGVRAYEQYF